The clone carrying this TCR beta chain has only one observation. Its antigen is still unknown. Other DNA sequences in the same sample also yield this CDR3. Naive-designated CD8 cells lacked CD45RO, were positively enriched for CCR7, and omitted terminally differentiated effector memory CD45RA+ cells. This CDR3 comprises 15 residues. With 3 bases clipped from V and 9 bases from J, the junction kept 8 bases outside the gene matches. In germline, CDR1 is MDHEN, CDR2 SYDVKM. This record comes from a study of shared clonotypes between healthy human individuals. Clones were sequenced by immunoSEQ multiplex PCR, and TCRdb holds only the in-frame ones, with some missing. The profile shows 2 million to 2.5 million clones, roughly 91% of them singletons. The study, taken as a whole, reports: Naive CD4 clonotypes were shared across a few donors at around 5%.

This sequence joins TRBV28 and TRBJ2-1; 10 bases are a match to TRBD2. The specimen was naive CD8+ T cells from PBMCs. The receptor comes from a man aged 18 to 29 in good health. Some clones in this sample may be carry-over from other donors' samples. In DNA, the CDR3 is TGTGCCAGCAGTTTTCGGCTAGCGGGAGTAAGTGAGCAGTTCTTC. Its protein is CASSFRLAGVSEQFF.